Below, 20 T cell receptor beta chains from the same sample are listed, as sequenced in a study of T cell repertoires in cytomegalovirus infection. TCRdb re-analysed the reads in MiXCR, keeping a single row per CDR3 protein. The table includes around 770,000 distinct CDR3 sequences, 25% to 30% detected once. Antigens of these TCRs are unknown. Sample: cultured CD8+ T cells from PBMCs, taken from culture after CMV antigen stimulation. These receptors were taken from a human donor in good health (CMV status not recorded). Some clones in this sample may be carry-over from other donors' samples.

The V and J genes are TRBV29-1 and TRBJ2-7, with 7 positions matching TRBD1. The CDR3 loop spans 14 amino acids. Per the germline V gene, CDR1 is SQVTM and CDR2 is ANQGSEA. The junction had 4 bases not matched to a gene; V was cut back by 0 bases and J by 2 bases. CDR3 region: CSVEERDSTYEQYF. Here the CDR3 DNA reads TGCAGCGTTGAAGAGAGGGACAGCACCTACGAGCAGTACTTC.

This clonotype is labeled as medium-sized. J is TRBJ2-1 and V is TRBV7-8; no definite D call. Looked up from germline, CDR1 is SGHVS and CDR2 is FQNEAQ. V dropped 0 bases and J dropped 2 bases, with 2 bases sitting between them. The CDR3 runs 13 residues. The CDR3 coding sequence is TGTGCCAGCAGCTTAGCGGCCTACAATGAGCAGTTCTTC. This translates into CASSLAAYNEQFF.

This clonotype was recorded many times. CDR3 DNA sequence: TGTGCCAGCAGCCCCAGGGGGGAGAACACTGAAGCTTTCTTT. The encoded protein is CASSPRGENTEAFF. The rearrangement links TRBV7-9 to TRBJ1-1; 7 bases fit TRBD1. Germline CDR1 reads SEHNR; CDR2 reads FQNEAQ (reference sequence). V was pared by 5 bases and J by 1 base, with 4 bases of the junction left unmatched. The CDR3 length is 14 residues.

The V and J genes are TRBV7-6 and TRBJ2-2; the match to TRBD1 covers 9 bases. The CDR3 is 16 amino acids. CDR1 SGHVS and CDR2 FNYEAQ come from the germline V gene. V trimming: 5 bases; J trimming: 4 bases; junction bases outside the gene matches: 8. CDR3 nucleotide sequence: TGTGCCAGCAGCCGTACAGGGGGCCCTTCCACCGGGGAGCTGTTTTTT. This codes for CASSRTGGPSTGELFF.

This clonotype is a singleton in its sample. The genes are TRBV6-2 or TRBV6-3 and TRBJ2-7; 8 bases agree with TRBD1. Germline-derived CDR1 and CDR2 are MNHEY and SVGEGT. With V trimmed by 5 bases and J by 1 base, 4 bases remained unmatched. The CDR3 length is 14 residues. The CDR3 loop reads CASSRDRKSYEQYV. The CDR3 coding sequence is TGTGCCAGCAGTCGGGACAGGAAATCCTACGAGCAGTACGTC.

The table lists this clonotype with a count of one. A much larger clone lies one base from this, so it may be a read error. The rearrangement links TRBV6-8 to TRBJ2-2; 8 positions match TRBD2. Trimming cost V 8 bases and J 2 bases; bases outside gene matches: 7. The CDR3 covers 15 residues. Germline-derived CDR1 and CDR2 are MNHGY and SAAAGT. The CDR3, as DNA: TGTGCCAGCCCTTACGGGGGGGTCAACACCGGGGAGCTGTTTTTT. Protein product: CASPYGGVNTGELFF.

A few counts support this clonotype. The J gene is TRBJ1-2, the V gene TRBV3-1; no reliable D call. Per the germline V gene, CDR1 is LGHDT and CDR2 is YNNKEL (reference sequence). The CDR3 runs 17 residues. V was cut by 4 bases and J by 5 bases, with 23 bases left in between. The CDR3 here is CASSPSRRLREEYGYTF. DNA for the CDR3: TGTGCCAGCAGCCCTTCCCGCAGACTCCGGGAGGAGTATGGCTACACCTTC.

The V gene is TRBV11-2, the J gene TRBJ1-1; tentatively, D is TRBD1 (5 bases). V lost 5 bases to trimming and J lost 1 base, with 17 bases between them. The CDR3 has 16 amino acids. Germline CDR1 and CDR2: SGHAT and FQNNGV. The CDR3 sequence: CASSPWAQGTNTEAFF. The CDR3 nucleotides read TGTGCCAGCAGCCCGTGGGCCCAGGGAACGAACACTGAAGCTTTCTTT.

This clonotype was detected many times. V and J are TRBV7-8 and TRBJ2-2; the match to TRBD1 covers 7 bases. Looked up from germline, CDR1 is SGHVS and CDR2 is FQNEAQ. The CDR3 has 18 residues. Germline trimming cut 4 bases from V and 1 base from J; bases unmatched to any gene: 12. The CDR3 sequence is CASSSPWRQGKNTGELFF. The DNA for the CDR3 is TGTGCCAGCAGCTCACCATGGCGACAGGGAAAGAACACCGGGGAGCTGTTTTTT.

V gene TRBV11-2 combines with J gene TRBJ2-7; D is uncertain. This CDR3 contains 17 residues. The V gene lost 1 base and the J gene lost 4 bases, with 20 bases spanning the gap. Germline V gene sequence: CDR1 SGHAT, CDR2 FQNNGV. CDR3 in amino acids: CASSLGFLVMDAYEQYF. CDR3 nucleotides: TGTGCCAGCAGCTTAGGCTTTCTAGTAATGGATGCGTACGAGCAGTACTTC.

This clonotype showed up many times. This rearrangement joins TRBV6-6 to TRBJ1-5, with D tentatively TRBD1 (6 bases). From germline, CDR1 is MNHNY and CDR2 SVGAGI (reference sequence). V was cut by 7 bases and J by 1 base, with 11 bases left in between. This CDR3 has 14 residues. CDR3 DNA sequence: TGTGCCAGCAATGCCAGGGGAAGCAATCAGCCCCAGCATTTT. Its protein is CASNARGSNQPQHF.

This sequence joins TRBV6-6 and TRBJ1-4, with 8 bases matching TRBD1. The CDR3 has 15 amino acids. Germline lookup yields CDR1 MNHNY and CDR2 SVGAGI (reference sequence). V shed 0 bases, J shed 8 bases, and the junction held 5 bases outside the gene matches. The CDR3 DNA reads TGTGCCAGCAGTTACTCTCAGGGGGCAAGGGAAAAACTGTTTTTT. Translated, it gives CASSYSQGAREKLFF.

This clonotype was counted at least ten times. The chain joins TRBV7-9 to TRBJ1-1; D ambiguous. The CDR3 length is 13 residues. V was shortened by 11 bases and J by 6 bases, with 19 bases between the two germline ends. Germline V gene lookup returns CDR1 SEHNR and CDR2 FQNEAQ (reference sequence). CDR3 amino acids: CASNAGKRAEAFF. CDR3 sequence (DNA): TGTGCCTCAAACGCGGGGAAACGTGCTGAAGCTTTCTTT. The full variable domain, with the rest looked up from reference TRBV7-9 and TRBJ1-1, is DTGVSQNPRHKITKRGQNVTFRCDPISEHNRLYWYRQTLGQGPEFLTYFQNEAQLEKSRLLSDRFSAERPKGSFSTLEIQRTEQGDSAMYLCASNAGKRAEAFFGQGTRLTVV.

This clonotype was detected ten times or more. The chain has TRBV7-9 and TRBJ2-1; no definite D call. The V end lost 6 bases, the J end lost 2 bases, and 5 bases lay between the germline ends. The germline V gene has CDR1 SEHNR and CDR2 FQNEAQ (reference sequence). The CDR3 is 12 residues long. The CDR3, as DNA: TGTGCCAGCAGGAGAGCCTACAATGAGCAGTTCTTC. It specifies CASRRAYNEQFF.

This clonotype was detected a few times. The chain has TRBV27 and TRBJ2-2; D is unresolved. Trimming pared 5 bases from V and 6 bases from J, leaving 10 bases between. The CDR3 length is 13 residues. Germline CDR1 MNHEY, CDR2 SMNVEV (reference sequence). DNA of the CDR3: TGTGCCAGCAGTGTAGGGATCTCCGGGGAGCTGTTTTTT. It yields the protein CASSVGISGELFF.

This clonotype was picked up many times. The chain is built from TRBV7-4 and TRBJ1-6; D might be TRBD1 (5 bases). This CDR3 is 17 amino acids long. Trimming took off 6 bases at V and 4 bases at J, with 19 bases between the two ends. Germline assignment: CDR1 SGHVT and CDR2 SQSDAQ. CDR3 protein: CASRDPGTRKYNSPLHF. In DNA form, the CDR3 reads TGTGCCAGCAGGGACCCAGGGACCCGAAAATATAATTCACCCCTCCACTTT. Together with reference TRBV7-4 and TRBJ1-6, the CDR3 gives the full variable domain: GAGVSQSPRYKVAKRGRDVALRCDSISGHVTLYWYRQTLGQGSEVLTYSQSDAQRDKSGRPSGRFSAERPERSVSTLKIQRTEQGDSAVYLCASRDPGTRKYNSPLHFGNGTRLTVT.

There are a few counts of this clonotype. The V call is TRBV4-1, the J call TRBJ2-3; the D gene could be TRBD1 or TRBD2 (5 bases each). Germline V gives CDR1 MGHRA, CDR2 YSYEKL. V was shortened by 5 bases and J by 5 bases, with 11 bases between the two germline ends. There are 13 residues in the CDR3. DNA for the CDR3: TGCGCCAGCAGCTTCTTGGGGGTAGATACGCAGTATTTT. This translates into CASSFLGVDTQYF.

Only a few counts were recorded for this clonotype. The chain employs TRBV7-8 and TRBJ1-1, with unresolved D. CDR1 is SGHVS and CDR2 is FQNEAQ in the germline V gene. Trimming pared 2 bases from V and 7 bases from J, leaving 8 bases between. The CDR3 length is 12 residues. The CDR3 here is CASSLRPYEAFF. The CDR3 nucleotides read TGTGCCAGCAGCTTAAGACCCTATGAAGCTTTCTTT.

Only a few counts were recorded for this clonotype. The V gene is TRBV6-4, the J gene TRBJ1-4; 8 bases are shared with TRBD1. V shed 2 bases, J shed 8 bases, and the junction held 7 bases outside the gene matches. The CDR3 loop spans 15 amino acids. Per the germline V gene, CDR1 is MRHNA and CDR2 is SNTAGT. Here the CDR3 reads CASSDQGAWSEKLFF. The CDR3 nucleotides read TGTGCCAGCAGTGACCAGGGGGCCTGGTCGGAAAAACTGTTTTTT.

This clonotype was found many times. The gene calls are TRBV7-9 and TRBJ2-5, with 10 bases lining up with TRBD1. From germline, CDR1 is SEHNR and CDR2 FQNEAQ (reference sequence). Losses at the gene ends were 5 bases for V and 4 bases for J; bases not matched to a gene: 10. This CDR3 comprises 16 residues. The CDR3 region has the DNA TGTGCCAGCAGCGGGCCGGGACAGGGGCTGCGAGAGACCCAGTACTTC. It is translated as CASSGPGQGLRETQYF.